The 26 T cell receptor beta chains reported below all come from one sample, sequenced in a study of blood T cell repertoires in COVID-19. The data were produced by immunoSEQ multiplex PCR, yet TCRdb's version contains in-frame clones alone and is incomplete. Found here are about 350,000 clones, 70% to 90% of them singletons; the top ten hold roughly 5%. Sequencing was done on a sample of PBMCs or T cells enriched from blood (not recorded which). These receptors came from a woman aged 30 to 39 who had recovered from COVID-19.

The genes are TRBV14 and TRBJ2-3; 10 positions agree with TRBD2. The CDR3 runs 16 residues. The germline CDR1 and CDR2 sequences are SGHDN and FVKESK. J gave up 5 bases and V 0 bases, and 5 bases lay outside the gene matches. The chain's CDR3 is CASSQEASGGIDTQYF. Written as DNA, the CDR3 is TGTGCCAGCAGCCAAGAGGCTAGCGGGGGAATAGATACGCAGTATTTT. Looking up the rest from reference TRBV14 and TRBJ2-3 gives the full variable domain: EAGVTQFPSHSVIEKGQTVTLRCDPISGHDNLYWYRRVMGKEIKFLLHFVKESKQDESGMPNNRFLAERTGGTYSTLKVQPAELEDSGVYFCASSQEASGGIDTQYFGPGTRLTVL.

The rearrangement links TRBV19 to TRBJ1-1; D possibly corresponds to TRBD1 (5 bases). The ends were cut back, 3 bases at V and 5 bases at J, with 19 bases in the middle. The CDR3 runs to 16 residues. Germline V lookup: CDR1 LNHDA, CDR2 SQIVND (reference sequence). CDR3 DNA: TGTGCCAGTAGTATGGAGTCTGGGGGGAGCGGGACTGAAGCTTTCTTT. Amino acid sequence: CASSMESGGSGTEAFF.

The CDR3 region is CASSFTGRYEQYF. The CDR3 region has the DNA TGTGCCAGCAGCTTTACAGGGCGGTACGAGCAGTACTTC. The chain employs TRBV7-2 and TRBJ2-7, with D possibly TRBD1 on 6 matching bases. Germline V gives CDR1 SGHTA, CDR2 FQGNSA. The CDR3 covers 13 residues. Trimming stripped 3 bases from V and 4 bases from J, with 10 bases between.

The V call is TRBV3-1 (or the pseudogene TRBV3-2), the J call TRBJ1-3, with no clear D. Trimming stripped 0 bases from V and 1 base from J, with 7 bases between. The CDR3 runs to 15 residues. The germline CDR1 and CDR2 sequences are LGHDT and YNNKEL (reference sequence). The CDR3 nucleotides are TGTGCCAGCAGCCAAGATCTAAATTCTGGAAACACCATATATTTT. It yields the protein CASSQDLNSGNTIYF.

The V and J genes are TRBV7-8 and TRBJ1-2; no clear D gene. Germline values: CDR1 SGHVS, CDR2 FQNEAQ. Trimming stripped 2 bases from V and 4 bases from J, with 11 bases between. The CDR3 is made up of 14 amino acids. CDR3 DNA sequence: TGTGCCAGCAGCTTACTTAGCTTTCCCTATGGCTACACCTTC. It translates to CASSLLSFPYGYTF.

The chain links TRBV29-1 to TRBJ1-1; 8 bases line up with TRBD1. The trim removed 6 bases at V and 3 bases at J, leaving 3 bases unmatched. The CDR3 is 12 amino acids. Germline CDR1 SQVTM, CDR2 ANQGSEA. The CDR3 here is CSVVQGDTEAFF. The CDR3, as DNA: TGCAGCGTGGTACAGGGGGACACTGAAGCTTTCTTT. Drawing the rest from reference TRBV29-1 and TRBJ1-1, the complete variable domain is SAVISQKPSRDICQRGTSLTIQCQVDSQVTMMFWYRQQPGQSLTLIATANQGSEATYESGFVIDKFPISRPNLTFSTLTVSNMSPEDSSIYLCSVVQGDTEAFFGQGTRLTVV.

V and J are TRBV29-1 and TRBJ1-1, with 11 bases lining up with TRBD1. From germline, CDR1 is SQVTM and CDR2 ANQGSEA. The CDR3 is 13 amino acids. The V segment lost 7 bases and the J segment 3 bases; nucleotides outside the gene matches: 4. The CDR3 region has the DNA TGCAGCGCTGGGACAGGGGGTGACACTGAAGCTTTCTTT. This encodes CSAGTGGDTEAFF.

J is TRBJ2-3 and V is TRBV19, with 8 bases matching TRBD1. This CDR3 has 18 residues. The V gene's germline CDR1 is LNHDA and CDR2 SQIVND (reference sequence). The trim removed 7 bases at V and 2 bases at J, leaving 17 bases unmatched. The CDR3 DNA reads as TGTGCCAGTAAGGGGCAAAATCAGGGGGCGAGTGTCACAGATACGCAGTATTTT. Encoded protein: CASKGQNQGASVTDTQYF. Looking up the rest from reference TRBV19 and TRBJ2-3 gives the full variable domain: DGGITQSPKYLFRKEGQNVTLSCEQNLNHDAMYWYRQDPGQGLRLIYYSQIVNDFQKGDIAEGYSVSREKKESFPLTVTSAQKNPTAFYLCASKGQNQGASVTDTQYFGPGTRLTVL.

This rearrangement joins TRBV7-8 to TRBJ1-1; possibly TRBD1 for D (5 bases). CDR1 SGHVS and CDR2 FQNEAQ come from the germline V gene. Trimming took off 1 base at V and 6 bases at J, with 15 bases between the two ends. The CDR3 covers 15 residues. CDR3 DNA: TGTGCCAGCAGCTTAGTCTCAGGGCCTGTACCTGAAGCTTTCTTT. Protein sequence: CASSLVSGPVPEAFF.

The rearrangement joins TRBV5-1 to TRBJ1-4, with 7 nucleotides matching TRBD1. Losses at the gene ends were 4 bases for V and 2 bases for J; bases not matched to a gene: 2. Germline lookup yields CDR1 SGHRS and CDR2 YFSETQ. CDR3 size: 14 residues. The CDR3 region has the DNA TGCGCCAGCAGCCCGGGACAGACTAATGAAAAACTGTTTTTT. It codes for CASSPGQTNEKLFF.

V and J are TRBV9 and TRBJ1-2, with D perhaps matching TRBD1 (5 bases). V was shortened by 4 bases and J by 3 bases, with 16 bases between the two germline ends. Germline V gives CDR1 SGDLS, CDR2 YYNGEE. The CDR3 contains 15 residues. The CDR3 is CASSPTGGRHYGYTF. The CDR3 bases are TGTGCCAGCAGCCCCACCGGGGGACGACACTATGGCTACACCTTC.

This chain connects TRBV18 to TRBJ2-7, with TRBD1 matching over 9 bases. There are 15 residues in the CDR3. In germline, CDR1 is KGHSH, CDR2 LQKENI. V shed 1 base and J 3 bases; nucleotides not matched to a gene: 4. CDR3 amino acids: CASSPLRGQGYEQYF. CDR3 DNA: TGTGCCAGCTCACCACTGCGGGGACAGGGCTACGAGCAGTACTTC. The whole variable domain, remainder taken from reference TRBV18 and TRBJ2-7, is NAGVMQNPRHLVRRRGQEARLRCSPMKGHSHVYWYRQLPEEGLKFMVYLQKENIIDESGMPKERFSAEFPKEGPSILRIQQVVRGDSAAYFCASSPLRGQGYEQYFGPGTRLTVT.

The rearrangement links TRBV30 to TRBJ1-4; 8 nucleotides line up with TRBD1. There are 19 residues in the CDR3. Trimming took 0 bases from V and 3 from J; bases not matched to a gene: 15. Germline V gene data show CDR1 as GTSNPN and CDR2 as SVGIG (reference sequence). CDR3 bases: TGTGCCTGGAGTGTAGGGATTAGGGGCAGGGGGCTTGCTAATGAAAAACTGTTTTTT. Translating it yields CAWSVGIRGRGLANEKLFF. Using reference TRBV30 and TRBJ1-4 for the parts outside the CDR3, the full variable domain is SQTIHQWPATLVQPVGSPLSLECTVEGTSNPNLYWYRQAAGRGLQLLFYSVGIGQISSEVPQNLSASRPQDRQFILSSKKLLLSDSGFYLCAWSVGIRGRGLANEKLFFGSGTQLSVL.

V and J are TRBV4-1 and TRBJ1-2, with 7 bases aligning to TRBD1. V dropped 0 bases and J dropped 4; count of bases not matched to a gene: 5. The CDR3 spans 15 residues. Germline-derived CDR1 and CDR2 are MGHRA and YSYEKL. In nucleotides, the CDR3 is TGCGCCAGCAGCCAAGAACAGGGGCCCCTCTATGGCTACACCTTC. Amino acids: CASSQEQGPLYGYTF.

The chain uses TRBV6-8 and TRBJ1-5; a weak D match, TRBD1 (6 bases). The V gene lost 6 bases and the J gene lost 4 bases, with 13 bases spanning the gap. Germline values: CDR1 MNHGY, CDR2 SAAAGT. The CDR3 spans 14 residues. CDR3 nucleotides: TGTGCCAGCAGCAGACAGGTCCTAAATCAGCCCCAGCATTTT. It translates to CASSRQVLNQPQHF.

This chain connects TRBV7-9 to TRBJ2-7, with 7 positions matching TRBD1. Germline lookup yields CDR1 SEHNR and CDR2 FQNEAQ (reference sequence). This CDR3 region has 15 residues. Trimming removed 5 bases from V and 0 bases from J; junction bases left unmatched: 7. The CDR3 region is CASSLTGDISYEQYF. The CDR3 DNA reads TGTGCCAGCAGCCTAACAGGGGACATCTCCTACGAGCAGTACTTC.

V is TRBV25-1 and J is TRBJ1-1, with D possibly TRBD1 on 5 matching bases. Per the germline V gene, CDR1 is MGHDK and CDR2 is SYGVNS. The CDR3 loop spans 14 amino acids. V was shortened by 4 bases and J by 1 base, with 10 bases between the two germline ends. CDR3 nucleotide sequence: TGTGCCAGCAGTGCCAGGGTAGGGAACACTGAAGCTTTCTTT. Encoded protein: CASSARVGNTEAFF.

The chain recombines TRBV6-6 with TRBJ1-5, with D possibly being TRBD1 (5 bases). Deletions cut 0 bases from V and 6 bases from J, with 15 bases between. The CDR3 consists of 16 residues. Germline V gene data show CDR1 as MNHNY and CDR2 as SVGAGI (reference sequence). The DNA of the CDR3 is TGTGCCAGCAGTTACTCAGTGGGTAGGGGTGGTCAGCCCCAGCATTTT. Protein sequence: CASSYSVGRGGQPQHF.

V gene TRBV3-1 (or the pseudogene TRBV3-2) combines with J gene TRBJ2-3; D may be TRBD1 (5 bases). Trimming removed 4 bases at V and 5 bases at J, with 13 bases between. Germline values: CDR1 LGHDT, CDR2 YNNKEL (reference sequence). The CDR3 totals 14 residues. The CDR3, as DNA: TGTGCCAGCAGCCTGGGCAGGGCCGGAGATACGCAGTATTTT. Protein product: CASSLGRAGDTQYF.

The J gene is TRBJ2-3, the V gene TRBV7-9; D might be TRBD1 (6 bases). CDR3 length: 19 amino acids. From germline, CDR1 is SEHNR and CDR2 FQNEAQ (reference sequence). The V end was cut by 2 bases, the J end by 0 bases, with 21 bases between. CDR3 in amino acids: CASSLTRQELRPSTDTQYF. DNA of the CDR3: TGTGCCAGCAGCTTAACCCGACAGGAGCTCCGTCCTAGCACAGATACGCAGTATTTT.

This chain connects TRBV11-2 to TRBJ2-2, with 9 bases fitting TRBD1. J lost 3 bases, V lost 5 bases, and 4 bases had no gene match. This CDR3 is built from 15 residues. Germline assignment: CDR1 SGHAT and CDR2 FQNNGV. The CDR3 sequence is CASSPRTGDTGELFF. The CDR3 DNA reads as TGTGCCAGCAGCCCGCGGACAGGGGACACCGGGGAGCTGTTTTTT. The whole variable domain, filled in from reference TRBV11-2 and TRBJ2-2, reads EAGVAQSPRYKIIEKRQSVAFWCNPISGHATLYWYQQILGQGPKLLIQFQNNGVVDDSQLPKDRFSAERLKGVDSTLKIQPAKLEDSAVYLCASSPRTGDTGELFFGEGSRLTVL.

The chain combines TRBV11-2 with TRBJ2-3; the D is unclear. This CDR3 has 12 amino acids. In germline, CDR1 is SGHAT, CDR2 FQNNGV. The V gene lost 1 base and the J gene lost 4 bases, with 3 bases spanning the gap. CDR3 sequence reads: CASSLASDTQYF. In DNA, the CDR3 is TGTGCCAGCAGCTTAGCGTCAGATACGCAGTATTTT. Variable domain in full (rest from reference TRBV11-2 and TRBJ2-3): EAGVAQSPRYKIIEKRQSVAFWCNPISGHATLYWYQQILGQGPKLLIQFQNNGVVDDSQLPKDRFSAERLKGVDSTLKIQPAKLEDSAVYLCASSLASDTQYFGPGTRLTVL.

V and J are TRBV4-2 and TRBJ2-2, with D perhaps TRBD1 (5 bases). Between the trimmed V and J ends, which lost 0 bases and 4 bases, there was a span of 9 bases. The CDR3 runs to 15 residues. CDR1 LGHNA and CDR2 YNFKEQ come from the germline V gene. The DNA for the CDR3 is TGTGCCAGCAGCCAAGAAAGGCAGGGCACCGGGGAGCTGTTTTTT. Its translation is CASSQERQGTGELFF.

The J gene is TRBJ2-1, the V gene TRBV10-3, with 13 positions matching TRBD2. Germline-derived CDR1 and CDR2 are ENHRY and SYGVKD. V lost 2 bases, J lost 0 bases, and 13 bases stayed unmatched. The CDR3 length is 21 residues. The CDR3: CAISEVSRGLAGILSYNEQFF. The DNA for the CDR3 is TGTGCCATCAGTGAGGTTAGTCGGGGACTAGCGGGGATCCTCTCCTACAATGAGCAGTTCTTC.

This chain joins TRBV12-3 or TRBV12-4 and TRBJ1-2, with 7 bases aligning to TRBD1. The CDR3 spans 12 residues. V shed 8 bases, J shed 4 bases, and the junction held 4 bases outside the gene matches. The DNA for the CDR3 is TGTGCCAGCCACGACAGGGCCTATGGCTACACCTTC. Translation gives CASHDRAYGYTF.

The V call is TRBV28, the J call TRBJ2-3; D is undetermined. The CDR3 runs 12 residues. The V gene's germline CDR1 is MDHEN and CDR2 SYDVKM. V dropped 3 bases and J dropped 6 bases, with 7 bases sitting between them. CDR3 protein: CASSFYFDTQYF. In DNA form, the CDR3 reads TGTGCCAGCAGTTTCTACTTCGATACGCAGTATTTT. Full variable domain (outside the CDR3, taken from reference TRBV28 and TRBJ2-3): DVKVTQSSRYLVKRTGEKVFLECVQDMDHENMFWYRQDPGLGLRLIYFSYDVKMKEKGDIPEGYSVSREKKERFSLILESASTNQTSMYLCASSFYFDTQYFGPGTRLTVL.